The 26 T cell receptor beta chains presented below share a single source sample, sequenced in a study of blood T cell repertoires in COVID-19. Libraries were prepared by immunoSEQ multiplex PCR; TCRdb keeps only in-frame clonotypes and omits some of them. The table shows 95,000 to 150,000 clones, with roughly 90% occurring only once. The sequenced sample consisted of peripheral blood. Receptors were obtained from a man aged 45-60 years with COVID-19, enrolled during active disease.

V gene TRBV13 combines with J gene TRBJ1-1; a weak D match, TRBD1 (5 bases). V was shortened by 5 bases and J by 1 base, with 14 bases between the two germline ends. This CDR3 is built from 15 residues. In germline, CDR1 is PRHDT, CDR2 FYEKMQ (reference sequence). CDR3: CASSALGGGNTEAFF. The CDR3 nucleotides are TGTGCCAGCAGCGCTCTGGGGGGAGGGAACACTGAAGCTTTCTTT.

This sequence joins TRBV4-2 and TRBJ2-7, with 7 bases aligning to TRBD2. Germline loops: CDR1 LGHNA, CDR2 YNFKEQ. The CDR3 extends over 15 amino acids. Losses at the gene ends were 4 bases for V and 6 bases for J; bases not matched to a gene: 12. The CDR3 sequence: CASSREWGGNSEQYF. DNA for the CDR3: TGTGCCAGCAGCCGGGAATGGGGGGGGAATTCCGAGCAGTACTTC.

V usage is TRBV21-1 and J usage is TRBJ2-4; no check of the table's D call, TRBD2, against the DNA was made. TRBV21-1 is a known pseudogene. CDR3 length: 15 residues. This CDR3 is CASPHKVGEENIQYF. The DNA of the CDR3 is TGTGCCAGCCCTCATAAGGTAGGAGAGGAAAACATTCAGTACTTC.

The table lists this clone with a count of one. The chain joins TRBV6-5 to TRBJ1-5, with D unresolved. Germline V CDR1 and CDR2: MNHEY, SVGAGI. V lost 6 bases and J lost 1, with 7 bases in between. The CDR3 is 13 amino acids. The CDR3 nucleotides are TGTGCCAGCAGGAAACAGAGCAATCAGCCCCAGCATTTT. Translation: CASRKQSNQPQHF.

The V and J genes are TRBV18 and TRBJ2-3; a weak D match, TRBD2 (6 bases). Trimming took off 5 bases at V and 2 bases at J, with 14 bases between the two ends. The germline CDR1 and CDR2 sequences are KGHSH and LQKENI. The CDR3 loop spans 15 amino acids. The CDR3 DNA reads TGTGCCAGCTCAGGATCAGCGGGTGTCACAGATACGCAGTATTTT. Translation: CASSGSAGVTDTQYF.

This clone was detected only a few times. CDR3 protein: CASSIGYSPYEQYF. As DNA, the CDR3 is TGTGCCAGTAGTATCGGATACAGCCCCTACGAGCAGTACTTC. V is TRBV19 and J is TRBJ2-7; D gene ambiguous. V was clipped by 3 bases and J by 2 bases, with 11 bases between them. This CDR3 comprises 14 residues. Germline V gives CDR1 LNHDA, CDR2 SQIVND (reference sequence).

The rearrangement links TRBV18 to TRBJ1-2; D unresolved. V lost 2 bases and J 13 bases, leaving 20 bases between the germline ends. The CDR3 is 14 amino acids. Germline CDR1 is KGHSH and CDR2 is LQKENI. CDR3 nucleotide sequence: TGTGCCAGCTCACCATACGAGGGCAGTGATTCCGGCACCTTC. Translated: CASSPYEGSDSGTF.

This chain joins TRBV7-2 and TRBJ2-5; the D is unclear. Trimming took 5 bases from V and 3 from J, leaving 13 bases between them. This CDR3 contains 14 residues. The V gene's germline CDR1 is SGHTA and CDR2 FQGNSA. CDR3 DNA: TGTGCCAGCAGCGAGGTGAAGAACAAAGAGACCCAGTACTTC. Translation gives CASSEVKNKETQYF.

The rearrangement uses TRBV18 and TRBJ2-7; a possible D gene is TRBD1 (5 bases). Germline CDR1 and CDR2: KGHSH and LQKENI. The V gene lost 6 bases and the J gene lost 2 bases, with 14 bases spanning the gap. The CDR3 spans 14 residues. The CDR3 DNA reads TGTGCCAGCTCCGCTCGCCCAGGGCCCTACGAGCAGTACGTC. This codes for CASSARPGPYEQYV.

This sequence joins TRBV5-1 and TRBJ2-5, with a tentative D call TRBD1 (5 bases). Germline-derived CDR1 and CDR2 are SGHRS and YFSETQ. With 0 bases removed from V and 4 bases from J, the gap between germline ends came to 10 bases. The CDR3 runs 14 residues. CDR3 DNA: TGCGCCAGCAGCTTGGAGGTCCAGGGAGAGACCCAGTACTTC. It specifies CASSLEVQGETQYF.

The rearrangement links TRBV29-1 to TRBJ2-7; D may be TRBD1 (6 bases). In germline, CDR1 is SQVTM, CDR2 ANQGSEA. There are 11 residues in the CDR3. Between the trimmed V and J ends, which lost 6 bases and 4 bases, there was a span of 10 bases. The CDR3 nucleotides read TGCAGCGTCCGAGGGGGATACGAGCAGTACTTC. Translation gives CSVRGGYEQYF.

A note on this clone: This specimen includes other DNA sequences encoding the same CDR3. The V and J genes are TRBV5-1 and TRBJ2-5, with 13 bases aligning to TRBD2. V gave up 4 bases and J gave up 4 bases; unmatched junction bases: 4. Germline V lookup: CDR1 SGHRS, CDR2 YFSETQ. CDR3 size: 15 residues. CDR3 coding DNA: TGCGCCAGCAGCACAGGACTAGCGGGAGTAGAGACCCAGTACTTC. This sequence encodes CASSTGLAGVETQYF.

This clone was observed once. V is TRBV6-1 and J is TRBJ2-1; D gene uncertain. Germline V gives CDR1 MNHNS, CDR2 SASEGT. Trimming took 0 bases from V and 3 from J, leaving 6 bases between them. The CDR3 extends over 14 amino acids. This chain's CDR3 is CASSEARGYNEQFF. For the CDR3, the DNA is TGTGCCAGCAGTGAAGCCAGAGGCTACAATGAGCAGTTCTTC.

The chain links TRBV12-3 or TRBV12-4 to TRBJ1-4; D unresolved. V was trimmed by 5 bases and J by 8 bases, leaving 12 bases between them. This CDR3 contains 13 residues. This chain's CDR3 is CASSSTTGEKLFF. CDR3 DNA: TGTGCCAGCAGTAGTACCACGGGGGAAAAACTGTTTTTT.

The rearrangement uses TRBV10-2 and TRBJ1-5; D is perhaps TRBD1 (5 bases). CDR1 WSHSY and CDR2 SAAADI come from the germline V gene. V was clipped by 11 bases and J by 2 bases, with 16 bases between them. This CDR3 region has 14 residues. The CDR3 here is CASTGGSGNQPQHF. In DNA form, the CDR3 reads TGCGCCTCGACCGGGGGGTCGGGCAATCAGCCCCAGCATTTT.

The CDR3 sequence: CASSPGQGLQPQHF. CDR3 nucleotide sequence: TGTGCCAGCAGCCCGGGACAGGGGTTGCAGCCCCAGCATTTT. The chain carries TRBV11-2 and TRBJ1-5; 10 nucleotides align to TRBD1. The junction had 5 bases not matched to a gene; V was cut back by 5 bases and J by 7 bases. Per germline, CDR1 SGHAT and CDR2 FQNNGV. The CDR3 extends over 14 amino acids.

The chain employs TRBV3-1 (or the pseudogene TRBV3-2) and TRBJ2-7; D possibly corresponds to TRBD2 (6 bases). The CDR3 totals 14 residues. Trimming stripped 4 bases from V and 2 bases from J, with 12 bases between. Germline values: CDR1 LGHDT, CDR2 YNNKEL (reference sequence). In nucleotides, the CDR3 is TGTGCCAGCAGCCTCAACGGACTAACCTACGAGCAGTACTTC. As protein: CASSLNGLTYEQYF.

The DNA for the CDR3 is TGTGCCAGCATGTGGCAGGGAAACACCGGGGAGCTGTTTTTT. It specifies CASMWQGNTGELFF. This rearrangement joins TRBV2 to TRBJ2-2; D possibly corresponds to TRBD1 (5 bases). The CDR3 covers 14 residues. Germline values: CDR1 SNHLY, CDR2 FYNNEI. V lost 7 bases to trimming and J lost 2 bases, with 11 bases between them.

The chain combines TRBV5-6 with TRBJ2-7; 7 bases are shared with TRBD2. Germline CDR1 SGHDT, CDR2 YYEEEE. This CDR3 has 17 residues. J was trimmed by 0 bases and V by 1 base; bases with no gene match: 10. The CDR3 reads CASSLTGQRGSSYEQYF. CDR3 sequence (DNA): TGTGCCAGCAGCTTGACAGGTCAGCGGGGCAGCTCCTACGAGCAGTACTTC.

The V and J genes are TRBV28 and TRBJ1-4, with D perhaps matching TRBD1 (5 bases). The CDR3 is made up of 14 amino acids. Trimming removed 5 bases at V and 4 bases at J, with 11 bases between. Germline V lookup: CDR1 MDHEN, CDR2 SYDVKM. CDR3 in amino acids: CASSPAGVNEKLFF. In DNA, the CDR3 is TGTGCCAGCAGTCCGGCGGGGGTTAATGAAAAACTGTTTTTT.

The chain joins TRBV6-2 or TRBV6-3 to TRBJ1-2; 9 bases are shared with TRBD1. V dropped 0 bases and J dropped 4; count of bases not matched to a gene: 0. The CDR3 extends over 14 amino acids. The germline V gene encodes CDR1 MNHEY and CDR2 SVGEGT. The CDR3 region is CASSYSTGGYGYTF. DNA for the CDR3: TGTGCCAGCAGTTACTCGACAGGGGGCTATGGCTACACCTTC.

This chain connects TRBV11-2 to TRBJ2-5, with TRBD2 matching 7 bases. The CDR3 sequence is 15 residues long. Germline V CDR1 and CDR2: SGHAT, FQNNGV. V trimming: 3 bases; J trimming: 3 bases; junction bases outside the gene matches: 7. Here the CDR3 reads CASSFGRDYKETQYF. CDR3 sequence (DNA): TGTGCCAGCAGCTTCGGCCGGGACTACAAAGAGACCCAGTACTTC. Variable domain in full (rest from reference TRBV11-2 and TRBJ2-5): EAGVAQSPRYKIIEKRQSVAFWCNPISGHATLYWYQQILGQGPKLLIQFQNNGVVDDSQLPKDRFSAERLKGVDSTLKIQPAKLEDSAVYLCASSFGRDYKETQYFGPGTRLLVL.

This clone came up once. The V and J genes are TRBV5-1 and TRBJ1-1, with 8 bases identical to TRBD1. The CDR3 is 16 residues long. The V segment lost 4 bases and the J segment 4 bases; nucleotides outside the gene matches: 12. Germline loops: CDR1 SGHRS, CDR2 YFSETQ. The CDR3 sequence is CASSPKGQGGFTEAFF. CDR3 sequence (DNA): TGCGCCAGCAGCCCAAAAGGACAGGGAGGGTTCACTGAAGCTTTCTTT. The variable domain in full, with the rest retrieved from reference TRBV5-1 and TRBJ1-1, is KAGVTQTPRYLIKTRGQQVTLSCSPISGHRSVSWYQQTPGQGLQFLFEYFSETQRNKGNFPGRFSGRQFSNSRSEMNVSTLELGDSALYLCASSPKGQGGFTEAFFGQGTRLTVV.

This clone has a single count. Other nucleotide sequences in the sample specify the same CDR3. The gene calls are TRBV29-1 and TRBJ2-2, with D perhaps matching TRBD1 (6 bases). CDR1 and CDR2 (germline): SQVTM, ANQGSEA. This CDR3 has 12 amino acids. With 4 bases removed from V and 5 bases from J, the gap between germline ends came to 8 bases. CDR3 region: CSVGQDTGELFF. CDR3 coding DNA: TGCAGCGTTGGACAGGATACCGGGGAGCTGTTTTTT.

The gene calls are TRBV29-1 and TRBJ2-7, with D possibly being TRBD1 (5 bases). This CDR3 region has 15 residues. Germline CDR1 SQVTM, CDR2 ANQGSEA. Deletions cut 5 bases from V and 3 bases from J, with 20 bases between. DNA for the CDR3: TGCAGCGTTCTCGGACATCCCGAGTGGGACTACGAGCAGTACGTC. It yields the protein CSVLGHPEWDYEQYV.

This chain links TRBV19 with TRBJ1-1, with a tentative D call TRBD1 (5 bases). Trimming took off 5 bases at V and 1 base at J, with 11 bases between the two ends. This CDR3 has 14 residues. Germline values: CDR1 LNHDA, CDR2 SQIVND (reference sequence). The CDR3 sequence: CASSSGLSNTEAFF. Here the CDR3 DNA reads TGTGCCAGTAGTTCGGGACTCTCGAACACTGAAGCTTTCTTT.